A single sample is the source of the 10 T cell receptor beta chains below, sequenced in a study of CD8+ T cells in alopecia areata. Following extraction, RNA underwent reverse transcription to cDNA, which served as the sequencing template. Profiling relied on immunoSEQ multiplex PCR, and the TCRdb table lists in-frame clones only, not all of them. The table lists approximately 89,000 clones, roughly two fifths of them singletons. Sequences were obtained from CD4+ T cells sorted from blood. The receptors stem from a human donor with alopecia areata.

The CDR3 is CAWRVGQGSYEQYF. In DNA, the CDR3 is TGTGCCTGGAGGGTCGGACAGGGGAGCTACGAGCAGTACTTC. The chain has TRBV30 and TRBJ2-7; TRBD1 matches 9 bases. Germline CDR1 reads GTSNPN; CDR2 reads SVGIG (reference sequence). V lost 3 bases and J lost 3; bases outside the gene matches: 6. This CDR3 is 14 amino acids long.

The chain is built from TRBV29-1 and TRBJ2-3; 13 nucleotides match TRBD2. CDR1 and CDR2 (germline): SQVTM, ANQGSEA. The CDR3 is made up of 19 amino acids. J lost 0 bases, V lost 6 bases, and 15 bases had no gene match. The CDR3 DNA sequence: TGCAGCGTCCTAGGAGGGACTAGCGGGACCCTAGGGAGCACAGATACGCAGTATTTT. Its translation is CSVLGGTSGTLGSTDTQYF.

The J gene is TRBJ1-1, the V gene TRBV29-1; no firm D call. From germline, CDR1 is SQVTM and CDR2 ANQGSEA. The CDR3 sequence is 13 residues long. Trimming removed 5 bases at V and 1 base at J, with 11 bases between. The CDR3 coding sequence is TGCAGCGTTTTTGGACTGGCGAACACTGAAGCTTTCTTT. This sequence encodes CSVFGLANTEAFF.

The CDR3 DNA is TGTGCCAGCAGCGTAGCTGCCGGACTAGCAGCGGATACGCAGTATTTT. Its protein is CASSVAAGLAADTQYF. The chain recombines TRBV9 with TRBJ2-3; 8 nucleotides line up with TRBD2. The CDR3 length is 16 residues. Per the germline V gene, CDR1 is SGDLS and CDR2 is YYNGEE. V was clipped by 0 bases and J by 6 bases; unmatched bases: 9.

This clone occurred a few times. The V and J genes are TRBV18 and TRBJ2-1; 7 bases match TRBD1. This CDR3 region has 14 residues. The germline gives CDR1 KGHSH, CDR2 LQKENI. V gave up 4 bases and J gave up 7 bases; unmatched junction bases: 7. The CDR3 DNA reads as TGTGCCAGCTCACGTGACAGGGCCCAAAATGAGCAGTTCTTC. Protein product: CASSRDRAQNEQFF.

This clone was recorded a few times. The rearrangement uses TRBV29-1 and TRBJ2-5; TRBD2 agrees at 10 bases. V lost 7 bases, J lost 3 bases, and 8 bases stayed unmatched. From germline, CDR1 is SQVTM and CDR2 ANQGSEA. This CDR3 is 14 amino acids long. In DNA, the CDR3 is TGCAGCGGAAGCAGACTAGCGGGTAAAGAGACCCAGTACTTC. Translated, it gives CSGSRLAGKETQYF.

The rearrangement uses TRBV29-1 and TRBJ2-4, with D tentatively TRBD1 or TRBD2 (6 bases each). CDR1 and CDR2 (germline): SQVTM, ANQGSEA. CDR3 length equals 13 residues. V lost 4 bases, J lost 7 bases, and 14 bases lay in between. The CDR3 bases are TGCAGCGTTGGCAGGGGCGCGGGGAACATTCAGTACTTC. It translates to CSVGRGAGNIQYF.

In this sample, this clone turned up a few times. This sequence joins TRBV18 and TRBJ2-5; no firm D call. This CDR3 is 10 amino acids long. Trimming cost V 4 bases and J 3 bases, with 0 bases left between them. Germline-derived CDR1 and CDR2 are KGHSH and LQKENI. The CDR3 coding sequence is TGTGCCAGCTCACAAGAGACCCAGTACTTC. The encoded protein is CASSQETQYF.

The genes are TRBV29-1 and TRBJ2-7; 12 bases are a match to TRBD2. The length of the CDR3 is 13 residues. V shed 6 bases and J 3 bases; nucleotides not matched to a gene: 3. Germline values: CDR1 SQVTM, CDR2 ANQGSEA. CDR3 nucleotides: TGCAGCGTCGGACTAGCGGGAAGCTACGAGCAGTACTTC. This codes for CSVGLAGSYEQYF.

The V and J genes are TRBV19 and TRBJ2-6; TRBD1 aligns across 7 bases. The length of the CDR3 is 14 residues. The V and J ends lost 5 bases and 10 bases, in that order; junction bases with no gene match: 8. In germline, CDR1 is LNHDA, CDR2 SQIVND (reference sequence). The CDR3 sequence: CASSLRQGRNVLTF. Written as DNA, the CDR3 is TGTGCCAGTAGTCTCCGACAGGGTCGAAACGTCCTGACTTTC.